These 26 T cell receptor beta chains share one sample of origin, sequenced in a study of Graves' ophthalmopathy and Graves' hyperthyroidism. The study amplified TCR beta CDR3 regions using RNA transcripts. RT-PCR was first run with HTBI primers, then multiplex PCR in a second round. TCRdb called the multiplex PCR reads again in MiXCR, with one record for every CDR3 protein. The table shows over a million distinct CDR3 sequences, with about two fifths occurring only once. The sequencing sample was made of peripheral blood or thyroid tissue (not recorded which). Receptors were obtained from an adult man with Graves' hyperthyroidism.

This clonotype was counted ten times or more. V is TRBV12-3 or TRBV12-4 and J is TRBJ1-6, with a weak D call TRBD1 (6 bases). There are 14 residues in the CDR3. Trimming stripped 3 bases from V and 6 bases from J, with 9 bases between. The DNA for the CDR3 is TGTGCCAGCAGTTTTACAGGGCGTAATTCACCCCTCCACTTT. Its translation is CASSFTGRNSPLHF.

This clonotype was counted a few times. V is TRBV2 and J is TRBJ1-1; D is perhaps TRBD1 (5 bases). This CDR3 is 15 amino acids long. CDR1 and CDR2 (germline): SNHLY, FYNNEI. The ends were cut back, 5 bases at V and 1 base at J, with 14 bases in the middle. For the CDR3, the DNA is TGTGCCAGCAGTTTTATAGTGGGGGGGAACACTGAAGCTTTCTTT. Translation gives CASSFIVGGNTEAFF.

The CDR3 nucleotides read TGTGCCAGCGTAAAGGGGGCCGGCAATCAGCCCCAGCATTTT. It encodes CASVKGAGNQPQHF. The chain is built from TRBV6-6 and TRBJ1-5, with 7 bases aligning to TRBD1. This CDR3 comprises 14 residues. Germline V gene lookup returns CDR1 MNHNY and CDR2 SVGAGI (reference sequence). V was pared by 8 bases and J by 2 bases, with 6 bases of the junction left unmatched.

In its sample, this clonotype was seen many times. The chain couples TRBV15 to TRBJ2-7, with D possibly TRBD2 on 7 matching bases. From germline, CDR1 is LNHNV and CDR2 YYDKDF (reference sequence). The CDR3 extends over 15 amino acids. Trimming stripped 3 bases from V and 4 bases from J, with 16 bases between. The DNA for the CDR3 is TGTGCCACCAGCAGCCGGGCGGGGGCGCGGTACGAGCAGTACTTC. It specifies CATSSRAGARYEQYF.

DNA of the CDR3: TGTGCCATCAGTGACCGGACTAGCGGGGGGGCCTACGAGCAGTACTTC. Translating it yields CAISDRTSGGAYEQYF. This chain joins TRBV10-3 and TRBJ2-7; 15 bases match TRBD2. This CDR3 has 16 residues. Germline loops: CDR1 ENHRY, CDR2 SYGVKD. The V and J ends lost 3 bases and 2 bases, in that order; junction bases with no gene match: 2.

This clonotype was recorded many times. V gene TRBV19 combines with J gene TRBJ1-4; maybe TRBD1 (6 bases). Trimming took 9 bases from V and 0 from J, leaving 8 bases between them. In germline, CDR1 is LNHDA, CDR2 SQIVND (reference sequence). CDR3 length: 13 amino acids. The CDR3 protein is CASWTATNEKLFF. Written as DNA, the CDR3 is TGTGCCAGCTGGACAGCAACTAATGAAAAACTGTTTTTT.

The sample holds many counts of this clonotype. The V gene is TRBV7-2, the J gene TRBJ2-2; D not certain. This CDR3 spans 14 amino acids. V dropped 5 bases and J dropped 0 bases, with 7 bases sitting between them. CDR1 is SGHTA, CDR2 FQGNSA, per germline. The CDR3 spells CASSRDANTGELFF. The CDR3 nucleotides are TGTGCCAGCAGCCGAGACGCGAACACCGGGGAGCTGTTTTTT.

A few counts support this clonotype. The chain carries TRBV11-2 and TRBJ2-3, with 8 bases that match TRBD1. This CDR3 contains 15 residues. Germline V gene data show CDR1 as SGHAT and CDR2 as FQNNGV. V lost 4 bases and J lost 2; bases outside the gene matches: 5. The CDR3 spells CASSSGQGPTDTQYF. CDR3 DNA sequence: TGTGCCAGCAGCTCCGGACAGGGCCCCACAGATACGCAGTATTTT.

This clonotype was seen a handful of times. This rearrangement joins TRBV9 to TRBJ2-3; 7 bases are shared with TRBD2. This CDR3 is built from 16 residues. The V gene end was trimmed by 0 bases and the J gene end by 6 bases; junction bases not matched to a gene: 10. CDR1 is SGDLS and CDR2 is YYNGEE in the germline V gene. DNA for the CDR3: TGTGCCAGCAGCGTAGCTGGGGGGGGGATTGAGGATACGCAGTATTTT. Translation gives CASSVAGGGIEDTQYF.

This clonotype has just a few counts. V and J are TRBV7-9 and TRBJ2-2; 7 bases match TRBD1. J lost 1 base, V lost 5 bases, and 10 bases had no gene match. The CDR3 is 17 residues long. Germline assignment: CDR1 SEHNR and CDR2 FQNEAQ (reference sequence). CDR3 sequence (DNA): TGTGCCAGCAGCCCTCCCCTTAGGACAGGGAACACCGGGGAGCTGTTTTTT. Encoded protein: CASSPPLRTGNTGELFF.

This clonotype was counted a few times. The V gene is TRBV27, the J gene TRBJ1-5, with D possibly matching TRBD1 (6 bases). V lost 6 bases and J 2 bases, leaving 11 bases between the germline ends. Germline V CDR1 and CDR2: MNHEY, SMNVEV (reference sequence). The CDR3 extends over 14 amino acids. The chain's CDR3 is CASRGTLGNQPQHF. The CDR3 coding sequence is TGTGCCAGCAGAGGGACATTGGGCAATCAGCCCCAGCATTTT.

In its sample, this clonotype was seen many times. V usage is TRBV29-1 and J usage is TRBJ1-2, with D possibly TRBD1 on 6 matching bases. Trimming stripped 5 bases from V and 7 bases from J, with 26 bases between. CDR3 length equals 16 residues. Germline-derived CDR1 and CDR2 are SQVTM and ANQGSEA. CDR3 DNA: TGCAGCGTTACCCGATTTCAAAAGACAGGACACCGTGGCTACACCTTC. Amino acid sequence: CSVTRFQKTGHRGYTF.

This chain joins TRBV10-3 and TRBJ1-5, with D maybe TRBD1 (5 bases). Trimming left V 11 bases short and J 1 base short, with 12 bases between. Germline V lookup: CDR1 ENHRY, CDR2 SYGVKD. The CDR3 extends over 13 amino acids. CDR3 DNA sequence: TGTGCCCGTCTCCGGGGGAGCAATCAGCCCCAGCATTTT. This translates into CARLRGSNQPQHF.

The V and J genes are TRBV10-3 and TRBJ1-4; weak D call: TRBD1 (5 bases). CDR3 length: 16 residues. Trimming stripped 6 bases from V and 0 bases from J, with 14 bases between. CDR1 ENHRY and CDR2 SYGVKD come from the germline V gene. This CDR3 reads CAIRRPPTATNEKLFF. The CDR3 DNA follows: TGTGCCATCAGACGCCCCCCGACAGCAACTAATGAAAAACTGTTTTTT.

Comment on this clonotype: At one boundary the junction diverges from the germline segment, which might be a read error. The chain carries TRBV10-3 and TRBJ2-7; 8 bases align to TRBD1. Germline assignment: CDR1 ENHRY and CDR2 SYGVKD. The CDR3 extends over 14 amino acids. The CDR3 DNA reads as TGTGCCATCAGCGGAGGACAGGGATTTCCCGAGCTGTACTTC. Translating gives CAISGGQGFPELYF.

The gene calls are TRBV15 and TRBJ1-5, with D unclear. Per the germline V gene, CDR1 is LNHNV and CDR2 is YYDKDF (reference sequence). The CDR3 is 14 residues long. The V and J ends lost 3 bases and 8 bases respectively, with 14 bases between them. CDR3 DNA sequence: TGTGCCACCAGCAGTGATTCCACTTCGGAGCCCCAGCATTTT. Its protein product is CATSSDSTSEPQHF.

In its sample, this clonotype was seen a few times. The rearrangement joins TRBV6-5 to TRBJ2-2; 7 bases are a match to TRBD2. The CDR3 is 15 amino acids. V was clipped by 6 bases and J by 4 bases; unmatched bases: 8. In germline, CDR1 is MNHEY, CDR2 SVGAGI. The CDR3 DNA is TGTGCCAGCAGACCACCCTGGACTAGCACCGGGGAGCTGTTTTTT. Protein sequence: CASRPPWTSTGELFF.

The chain couples TRBV4-1 to TRBJ1-5, with TRBD1 identical over 9 bases. The CDR3 contains 19 residues. V shed 3 bases, J shed 0 bases, and the junction held 12 bases outside the gene matches. The germline gives CDR1 MGHRA, CDR2 YSYEKL. CDR3 amino acids: CASSHPRDRAVGSNQPQHF. CDR3 in DNA: TGCGCCAGCAGCCACCCCCGGGACAGGGCGGTAGGTAGCAATCAGCCCCAGCATTTT.

The chain employs TRBV15 and TRBJ1-6; 8 bases agree with TRBD1. CDR1 and CDR2 (germline): LNHNV, YYDKDF (reference sequence). The CDR3 covers 14 residues. The junction had 4 bases not matched to a gene; V was cut back by 3 bases and J by 9 bases. The CDR3 DNA reads as TGTGCCACCAGCAGGGGGACAGGAAGTTCACCCCTCCACTTT. This gives the protein CATSRGTGSSPLHF.

In this sample, this clonotype turned up once. J is TRBJ2-7 and V is TRBV10-3, with D perhaps matching TRBD1 (5 bases). From germline, CDR1 is ENHRY and CDR2 SYGVKD. The CDR3 length is 15 residues. V was trimmed by 4 bases and J by 7 bases, leaving 20 bases between them. CDR3 in DNA: TGTGCCATCAGTGGGTCAGTGGGGCCCTACAATGAGCAGTACTTC. This encodes CAISGSVGPYNEQYF.

In its sample, this clonotype was seen a few times. The V gene is TRBV7-2, the J gene TRBJ1-5, with D possibly TRBD1 on 5 matching bases. The CDR3 is 17 amino acids. V lost 1 base and J lost 2, with 15 bases in between. CDR1 is SGHTA, CDR2 FQGNSA, per germline. The CDR3 coding sequence is TGTGCCAGCAGCTTAGAGCCGGGACCCTGGGGCAATCAGCCCCAGCATTTT. Its translation: CASSLEPGPWGNQPQHF.

The chain combines TRBV7-9 with TRBJ2-6; D ambiguous. The length of the CDR3 is 14 residues. The V and J ends lost 4 bases and 6 bases respectively, with 10 bases between them. Germline CDR1 SEHNR, CDR2 FQNEAQ (reference sequence). CDR3 DNA sequence: TGTGCCAGCAGCTCACAGACCGTGGCCAACGTCCTGACTTTC. Translating it yields CASSSQTVANVLTF.

The genes are TRBV4-3 and TRBJ2-5; D possibly corresponds to TRBD1 (8 bases). The CDR3 is 17 residues long. Germline values: CDR1 LGHNA, CDR2 YSLEER. V was shortened by 2 bases and J by 2 bases, with 18 bases between the two germline ends. CDR3 sequence: CASSQRTGRERQETQYF. Written as DNA, the CDR3 is TGCGCCAGCAGCCAACGGACAGGGCGGGAGCGTCAAGAGACCCAGTACTTC.

This clonotype was observed a few times. At one end the junction does not follow the germline gene, possibly because of a read error. The J gene is TRBJ2-7, the V gene TRBV10-2; 8 positions agree with TRBD2. This CDR3 spans 15 amino acids. CDR1 and CDR2 (germline): WSHSY, SAAADI. CDR3 amino acids: CASSGLAAHSYEQYF. CDR3 coding DNA: TGTGCCAGCAGTGGACTAGCTGCCCACTCCTACGAGCAGTACTTC.

With regard to this clonotype: At one end the junction does not follow the germline gene, possibly because of a read error. This sequence joins TRBV29-1 and TRBJ1-2; D is unclear. CDR1 is SQVTM and CDR2 is ANQGSEA in the germline V gene. This CDR3 spans 9 amino acids. The CDR3 here is CSVDEGGPF. In nucleotides, the CDR3 is TGCAGCGTTGACGAGGGAGGGCCGTTC.

The J gene is TRBJ1-1, the V gene TRBV14, with D maybe TRBD1 (6 bases). Trimming took off 5 bases at V and 7 bases at J, with 17 bases between the two ends. CDR3 length: 14 residues. Germline V gene data show CDR1 as SGHDN and CDR2 as FVKESK. The CDR3 here is CASSSFEGGGEAFF. CDR3 in DNA: TGTGCCAGCAGCTCCTTCGAGGGGGGCGGTGAAGCTTTCTTT.